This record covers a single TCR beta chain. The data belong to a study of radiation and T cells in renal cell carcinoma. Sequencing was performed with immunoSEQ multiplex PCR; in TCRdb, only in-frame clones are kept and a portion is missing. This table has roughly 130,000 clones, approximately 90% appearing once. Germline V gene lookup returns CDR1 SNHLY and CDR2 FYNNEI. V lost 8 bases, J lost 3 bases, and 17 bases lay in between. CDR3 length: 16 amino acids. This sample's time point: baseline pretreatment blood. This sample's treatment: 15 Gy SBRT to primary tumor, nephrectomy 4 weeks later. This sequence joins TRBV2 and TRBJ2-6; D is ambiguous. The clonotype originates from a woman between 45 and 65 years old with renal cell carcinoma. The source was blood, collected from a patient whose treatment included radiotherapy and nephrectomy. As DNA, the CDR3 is TGTGCCAGCGGTATAGGAGTCCTAAGTGGGGCCAACGTCCTGACTTTC. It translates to CASGIGVLSGANVLTF. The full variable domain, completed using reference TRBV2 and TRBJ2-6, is EPEVTQTPSHQVTQMGQEVILRCVPISNHLYFYWYRQILGQKVEFLVSFYNNEISEKSEIFDDQFSVERPDGSNFTLKIRSTKLEDSAMYFCASGIGVLSGANVLTFGAGSRLTVL.